These T cell receptor beta chains were read from a single sample in a study of tumor and adjacent non-tumor tissue in lung cancer. TCRdb itself ran the multiplex PCR reads through MiXCR, one entry per CDR3 protein. The sample yields 110,000 or so distinct CDR3 sequences, 62% seen once. The sample comprised distant non-tumor lung tissue. The receptor source for this set is a man aged 55 to 70 with non-small cell lung cancer. CDR3s include the opening cysteine and the closing phenylalanine or tryptophan. A D gene is named only where the DNA matches it firmly. The size field is filled for only some rows; it gives once, few, many or a size class.

CDR3 protein: CASSPGQEELFF
CDR3 DNA: TGTGCCAGCTCACCCGGACAGGAGGAGCTGTTTTTT
D gene: TRBD1
J gene: TRBJ2-2
clone size: NA
V gene: TRBV18

CDR3 protein: CASSSGLEQFF
CDR3 DNA: TGTGCCAGCAGTTCTGGACTAGAGCAGTTCTTC
D gene: NA
J gene: TRBJ2-1
clone size: many
V gene: TRBV12-3/TRBV12-4

CDR3 protein: CSSSLLWLGERYF
CDR3 DNA: TGTTCCAGCAGCCTCCTGTGGCTCGGCGAGCGGTACTTC
D gene: NA
J gene: TRBJ2-7
clone size: NA
V gene: TRBV11-2

CDR3 protein: CASSLISTDTQYF
CDR3 DNA: TGTGCCAGCAGTTTAATCAGCACTGATACGCAGTATTTT
D gene: NA
J gene: TRBJ2-3
clone size: NA
V gene: TRBV28

CDR3 protein: CALSQATGEGYGYTF
CDR3 DNA: TGCGCCCTCAGCCAAGCGACGGGGGAGGGATATGGCTACACCTTC
D gene: NA
J gene: TRBJ1-2
clone size: NA
V gene: TRBV4-3

CDR3 protein: CATSRGNKGVGNGYTF
CDR3 DNA: TGTGCCACCTCGAGAGGGAACAAGGGGGTTGGCAATGGCTACACCTTC
D gene: NA
J gene: TRBJ1-2
clone size: NA
V gene: TRBV6-5

CDR3 protein: CSARDFGLAKETQYF
CDR3 DNA: TGCAGTGCTAGAGACTTCGGGCTAGCGAAAGAGACCCAGTACTTC
D gene: NA
J gene: TRBJ2-5
clone size: many
V gene: TRBV20-1

CDR3 protein: CSARVTGGTEAFF
CDR3 DNA: TGCAGTGCTAGAGTGACAGGGGGCACTGAAGCTTTCTTT
D gene: TRBD1
J gene: TRBJ1-1
clone size: many
V gene: TRBV20-1

CDR3 protein: CASSIQRGGSTDTQYF
CDR3 DNA: TGTGCCAGCAGTATCCAGCGGGGGGGAAGCACAGATACGCAGTATTTT
D gene: TRBD2
J gene: TRBJ2-3
clone size: many
V gene: TRBV12-3/TRBV12-4

CDR3 protein: CASSSRGPGELFF
CDR3 DNA: TGTGCCAGCAGCTCCAGGGGGCCCGGGGAGCTGTTTTTT
D gene: TRBD1
J gene: TRBJ2-2
clone size: many
V gene: TRBV7-8

CDR3 protein: CASSQDPGRNTEAFF
CDR3 DNA: TGCGCCAGCAGCCAAGATCCAGGGAGGAACACTGAAGCTTTCTTT
D gene: NA
J gene: TRBJ1-1
clone size: many
V gene: TRBV4-3

CDR3 protein: CTSSSSSRTDTKYF
CDR3 DNA: TGTACCAGCAGCTCGAGCTCTCGCACAGATACGAAGTATTTT
D gene: NA
J gene: TRBJ2-3
clone size: NA
V gene: TRBV11-1

CDR3 protein: CATSDSGRGYGYTF
CDR3 DNA: TGTGCCACCAGTGATTCGGGACGAGGATATGGCTACACCTTC
D gene: NA
J gene: TRBJ1-2
clone size: NA
V gene: TRBV24-1

CDR3 protein: CASSSPSWQPQHF
CDR3 DNA: TGTGCCAGCAGCTCCCCCAGCTGGCAGCCCCAGCATTTT
D gene: NA
J gene: TRBJ1-5
clone size: few
V gene: TRBV7-8

CDR3 protein: CASSPVQNTEAFF
CDR3 DNA: TGTGCCAGCAGCCCCGTCCAGAACACTGAAGCTTTCTTT
D gene: NA
J gene: TRBJ1-1
clone size: many
V gene: TRBV6-2/TRBV6-3

CDR3 protein: CSGSGGPVPADTQFF
CDR3 DNA: TGCAGCGGCAGTGGGGGCCCTGTACCCGCAGATACGCAGTTTTTT
D gene: NA
J gene: TRBJ2-3
clone size: NA
V gene: TRBV29-1

CDR3 protein: CASSDRGAAEQYF
CDR3 DNA: TGTGCCAGCAGTGACAGGGGAGCCGCCGAGCAGTACTTC
D gene: NA
J gene: TRBJ2-7
clone size: few
V gene: TRBV6-1

CDR3 protein: CAWKPRLAEYEQYF
CDR3 DNA: TGTGCCTGGAAACCTCGGCTAGCGGAGTACGAGCAGTACTTC
D gene: TRBD2
J gene: TRBJ2-7
clone size: many
V gene: TRBV30

CDR3 protein: CASNQDGSSGREQYF
CDR3 DNA: TGCGCCAGCAACCAAGATGGGAGTAGTGGCCGCGAGCAATACTTC
D gene: NA
J gene: TRBJ2-7
clone size: NA
V gene: TRBV4-1

CDR3 protein: CASGQDTQYSIDTQYF
CDR3 DNA: TGCGCCAGCGGCCAAGATACGCAGTATAGCATAGATACGCAGTATTTT
D gene: NA
J gene: TRBJ2-3
clone size: NA
V gene: TRBV4-3

CDR3 protein: CSARSGRGTETFF
CDR3 DNA: TGCAGTGCTAGATCCGGGCGGGGTACTGAAACTTTCTTT
D gene: NA
J gene: TRBJ1-1
clone size: NA
V gene: TRBV20-1

CDR3 protein: CVSMSTSGSPPGTQYF
CDR3 DNA: TGTGTCAGCATGTCGACTAGCGGGAGTCCCCCAGGGACCCAGTACTTC
D gene: TRBD2
J gene: TRBJ2-5
clone size: NA
V gene: TRBV6-2/TRBV6-3

CDR3 protein: CASNYTSIQETQYF
CDR3 DNA: TGCGCCAGCAACTACACCAGTATCCAAGAGACCCAGTACTTC
D gene: NA
J gene: TRBJ2-5
clone size: NA
V gene: TRBV4-3

CDR3 protein: CASRSGTSYNEQFF
CDR3 DNA: TGTGCCAGCAGATCCGGGACATCCTACAATGAGCAGTTCTTC
D gene: NA
J gene: TRBJ2-1
clone size: many
V gene: TRBV7-9

CDR3 protein: CASGPLDRARGTQYF
CDR3 DNA: TGTGCCAGCGGTCCACTCGACAGGGCCCGAGGGACCCAGTACTTC
D gene: TRBD1
J gene: TRBJ2-5
clone size: NA
V gene: TRBV2

CDR3 protein: CASSLIYQALSEQFF
CDR3 DNA: TGTGCCAGCAGCTTGATATACCAGGCCCTCAGTGAGCAGTTCTTC
D gene: NA
J gene: TRBJ2-1
clone size: NA
V gene: TRBV6-5

CDR3 protein: CASSMDSSTGNTIYF
CDR3 DNA: TGCGCCAGCAGCATGGATAGCAGTACTGGAAACACGATATATTTT
D gene: NA
J gene: TRBJ1-3
clone size: NA
V gene: TRBV5-1

CDR3 protein: CSVLGGDLGNEQFF
CDR3 DNA: TGCAGCGTTTTGGGTGGAGACCTCGGCAATGAGCAGTTCTTC
D gene: NA
J gene: TRBJ2-1
clone size: NA
V gene: TRBV29-1

CDR3 protein: CASSEVGRVDEYTF
CDR3 DNA: TGTGCCAGCAGTGAAGTTGGTAGGGTCGATGAATACACCTTT
D gene: NA
J gene: TRBJ1-2
clone size: NA
V gene: TRBV6-1

CDR3 protein: CASHETSNTGELFF
CDR3 DNA: TGTGCCAGCCATGAAACTTCGAACACCGGGGAGCTGTTTTTT
D gene: NA
J gene: TRBJ2-2
clone size: NA
V gene: TRBV6-5

CDR3 protein: CASSEDRGKYGYTF
CDR3 DNA: TGTGCCAGCAGCGAGGACAGGGGAAAATATGGCTATACCTTC
D gene: TRBD1
J gene: TRBJ1-2
clone size: NA
V gene: TRBV6-5

CDR3 protein: CASSQEYPYRAGYIF
CDR3 DNA: TGCGCCAGCAGCCAAGAGTATCCCTACCGGGCCGGCTACATCTTC
D gene: NA
J gene: TRBJ1-2
clone size: NA
V gene: TRBV4-1

CDR3 protein: CASGLSLAGFETQYF
CDR3 DNA: TGTGCTAGTGGTTTGTCTCTAGCGGGATTCGAGACCCAGTACTTC
D gene: TRBD2
J gene: TRBJ2-5
clone size: many
V gene: TRBV12-5

CDR3 protein: CASSQASGGGIGKLFF
CDR3 DNA: TGCGCCAGCAGCCAAGCTAGCGGGGGTGGGATTGGAAAACTGTTTTTT
D gene: NA
J gene: TRBJ1-4
clone size: NA
V gene: TRBV4-3

CDR3 protein: CASSQDIPTSGNTDTQYF
CDR3 DNA: TGTGCCAGCAGCCAAGATATTCCGACTAGCGGGAATACAGATACGCAGTATTTT
D gene: TRBD2
J gene: TRBJ2-3
clone size: NA
V gene: TRBV4-3

CDR3 protein: CASSLVGYTETRYF
CDR3 DNA: TGCGCCAGCAGCTTAGTCGGCTACACAGAAACGCGGTATTTT
D gene: NA
J gene: TRBJ2-3
clone size: NA
V gene: TRBV11-3

CDR3 protein: CSIETSNYGYTF
CDR3 DNA: TGCAGCATTGAGACAAGTAACTATGGCTACACCTTC
D gene: NA
J gene: TRBJ1-2
clone size: NA
V gene: TRBV29-1

CDR3 protein: CASSYTGGGRQQYF
CDR3 DNA: TGTGCCAGCAGTTACACGGGAGGGGGCCGGCAGCAGTACTTC
D gene: NA
J gene: TRBJ2-7
clone size: NA
V gene: TRBV6-5

CDR3 protein: CASSLVRTYTEAFF
CDR3 DNA: TGTGCCAGCAGCTTAGTACGGACATACACTGAAGCTTTCTTC
D gene: NA
J gene: TRBJ1-1
clone size: NA
V gene: TRBV5-6

CDR3 protein: CSVGAGRITDMRYF
CDR3 DNA: TGCAGCGTTGGAGCGGGGCGTATAACAGATATGCGGTATTTT
D gene: TRBD2
J gene: TRBJ2-3
clone size: once
V gene: TRBV29-1

CDR3 protein: CASSLAISGLTDTQYF
CDR3 DNA: TGTGCCAGCAGCTTGGCCATTAGCGGATTAACAGATACGCAGTATTTT
D gene: NA
J gene: TRBJ2-3
clone size: many
V gene: TRBV5-4

CDR3 protein: CVSSRTDDYNEQFF
CDR3 DNA: TGTGTCAGCAGCCGGACTGACGATTACAATGAGCAGTTCTTC
D gene: NA
J gene: TRBJ2-1
clone size: NA
V gene: TRBV11-2

CDR3 protein: CASGLVGGWTGELFF
CDR3 DNA: TGTGCCAGCGGCTTGGTTGGGGGGTGGACCGGGGAGCTGTTTTTT
D gene: NA
J gene: TRBJ2-2
clone size: few
V gene: TRBV5-5

CDR3 protein: CSVSPSPYNEQFF
CDR3 DNA: TGCAGCGTCAGCCCGAGCCCCTACAATGAGCAGTTCTTC
D gene: NA
J gene: TRBJ2-1
clone size: NA
V gene: TRBV29-1

CDR3 protein: CTSSARTGSSYNSRLHF
CDR3 DNA: TGTACCAGCAGCGCCCGGACGGGGAGCTCCTATAATTCACGCCTCCACTTT
D gene: NA
J gene: TRBJ1-6
clone size: NA
V gene: TRBV12-3/TRBV12-4

CDR3 protein: CAISSAGSYNEQFF
CDR3 DNA: TGTGCCATCAGCTCAGCGGGAAGCTACAATGAGCAGTTCTTC
D gene: TRBD2
J gene: TRBJ2-1
clone size: NA
V gene: TRBV11-2

CDR3 protein: CASSYSFQREVYEQFF
CDR3 DNA: TGTGCCAGCAGTTACTCTTTTCAGCGGGAGGTCTATGAGCAGTTCTTC
D gene: TRBD2
J gene: TRBJ2-1
clone size: many
V gene: TRBV6-2/TRBV6-3

CDR3 protein: CASLRTSGSYTGELFF
CDR3 DNA: TGTGCCAGCTTGAGAACTAGCGGGAGTTACACCGGGGAGCTGTTTTTT
D gene: TRBD2
J gene: TRBJ2-2
clone size: many
V gene: TRBV5-4

CDR3 protein: CSVWTVDTQYF
CDR3 DNA: TGCAGCGTTTGGACAGTAGATACGCAGTATTTT
D gene: NA
J gene: TRBJ2-3
clone size: many
V gene: TRBV29-1